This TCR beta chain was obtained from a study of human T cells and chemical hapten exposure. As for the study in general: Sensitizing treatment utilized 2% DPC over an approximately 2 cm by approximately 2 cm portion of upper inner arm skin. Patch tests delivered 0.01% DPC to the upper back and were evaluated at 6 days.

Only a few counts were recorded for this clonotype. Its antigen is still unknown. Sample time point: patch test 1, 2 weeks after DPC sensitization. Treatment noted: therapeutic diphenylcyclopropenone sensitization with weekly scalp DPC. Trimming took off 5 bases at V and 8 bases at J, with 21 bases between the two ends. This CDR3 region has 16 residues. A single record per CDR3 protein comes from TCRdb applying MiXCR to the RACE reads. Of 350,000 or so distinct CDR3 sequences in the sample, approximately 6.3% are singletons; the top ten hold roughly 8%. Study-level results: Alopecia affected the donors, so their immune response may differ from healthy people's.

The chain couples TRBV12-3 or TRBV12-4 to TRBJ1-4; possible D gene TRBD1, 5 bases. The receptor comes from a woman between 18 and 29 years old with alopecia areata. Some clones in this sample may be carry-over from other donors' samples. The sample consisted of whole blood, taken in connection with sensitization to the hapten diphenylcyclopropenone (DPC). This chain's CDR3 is CASSPGVGSSREKLFF. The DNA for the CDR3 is TGTGCCAGCAGTCCGGGGGTTGGCAGCAGTAGGGAAAAACTGTTTTTT.